Below are 2 T cell receptor beta chains sequenced from a single sample in a study of OX40 agonist ivuxolimab in advanced cancers. This table comes from immunoSEQ multiplex PCR, and its TCRdb copy is limited to in-frame clones, with some not included. The table lists around 34,000 clones, about 76% of them singletons, with 1.2% to 1.5% in the top ten. The material was CD4+ or CD8+ T cells sorted from blood, obtained in a trial of the OX40 agonist ivuxolimab. The receptors derive from an adult with an advanced solid tumor such as melanoma, head and neck, liver or kidney cancer.

V is TRBV7-9 and J is TRBJ2-1; 9 nucleotides line up with TRBD2. This CDR3 contains 13 residues. The V gene's germline CDR1 is SEHNR and CDR2 FQNEAQ (reference sequence). This CDR3 reads CAIAGVSYNEQFF. The CDR3 DNA sequence: TGTGCTATAGCGGGAGTCTCCTACAATGAGCAGTTCTTC.

V gene TRBV29-1 combines with J gene TRBJ1-1; possible D gene TRBD1, 6 bases. The CDR3 is 13 residues long. CDR1 is SQVTM and CDR2 is ANQGSEA in the germline V gene. V lost 6 bases and J lost 5, with 16 bases in between. In DNA, the CDR3 is TGCAGCGTGACCGCACAGGGCGGGACTGAAGCTTTCTTT. Its protein product is CSVTAQGGTEAFF.